The 26 T cell receptor beta chains below come from one sample, sequenced in a study of shared clonotypes between healthy human individuals. This table comes from immunoSEQ multiplex PCR, and its TCRdb copy is limited to in-frame clones, with some not included. The data hold more than 550,000 clones, with roughly 88% observed a single time. Sequenced material: memory CD8+ T cells from PBMCs. The sample's subset: CD45RO+ cells pooled with CCR7-negative TemRA cells. These TCRs come from a man aged 18 to 30 in good health. Some clones in this sample may be carry-over from other donors' samples.

The sample holds many counts of this clone. The V gene is TRBV6-4, the J gene TRBJ2-2; 8 bases are shared with TRBD1. Germline-derived CDR1 and CDR2 are MRHNA and SNTAGT. The length of the CDR3 is 15 residues. Germline trimming cut 9 bases from V and 8 bases from J; bases unmatched to any gene: 14. In nucleotides, the CDR3 is TGTGCCAGTGCACCGACAGGGGAGTGGACGGGGGAGCTGTTTTTT. This encodes CASAPTGEWTGELFF.

V is TRBV30 and J is TRBJ1-2, with D possibly matching TRBD1 (5 bases). Germline CDR1 reads GTSNPN; CDR2 reads SVGIG (reference sequence). The CDR3 consists of 17 residues. Trimming cost V 0 bases and J 8 bases, with 25 bases left between them. DNA of the CDR3: TGTGCCTGGAGTGTAGATTTCTCCTCCGGGACCGTGGGGGGCTACACCTTC. Translated, it gives CAWSVDFSSGTVGGYTF.

The rearrangement links TRBV15 to TRBJ2-1, with 9 positions matching TRBD1. V lost 2 bases and J lost 4; bases outside the gene matches: 6. Germline V gene sequence: CDR1 LNHNV, CDR2 YYDKDF (reference sequence). The CDR3 contains 16 residues. CDR3 residues: CATSRQDRGLYNEQFF. The CDR3 DNA reads as TGTGCCACCAGCAGACAGGACAGGGGACTGTACAATGAGCAGTTCTTC.

The rearrangement uses TRBV6-5 and TRBJ2-1; D is unclear. The CDR3 is made up of 15 amino acids. Germline lookup yields CDR1 MNHEY and CDR2 SVGAGI. V shed 3 bases and J shed 0 bases, with 9 bases lying between them. The CDR3 nucleotides read TGTGCCAGCAGTTATTACCCATTCTCCTACAATGAGCAGTTCTTC. This codes for CASSYYPFSYNEQFF.

The chain carries TRBV4-1 and TRBJ2-6; no definite D call. The germline V gene encodes CDR1 MGHRA and CDR2 YSYEKL. Trimming stripped 1 base from V and 3 bases from J, with 7 bases between. CDR3 length equals 15 residues. The CDR3 DNA follows: TGCGCCAGCAGCCAAGTACACGGTGGGGCCAACGTCCTGACTTTC. It translates to CASSQVHGGANVLTF.

V usage is TRBV5-6 and J usage is TRBJ1-4, with 7 bases aligning to TRBD1. The CDR3 is 17 amino acids. Germline V CDR1 and CDR2: SGHDT, YYEEEE. The V segment lost 2 bases and the J segment 0 bases; nucleotides outside the gene matches: 7. CDR3 protein: CASSLGFQGATNEKLFF. The CDR3 DNA sequence: TGTGCCAGCAGCTTAGGGTTCCAGGGGGCAACTAATGAAAAACTGTTTTTT.

This clone was seen at least ten times. This chain's CDR3 is CASRAGLGANYGYTF. CDR3 nucleotide sequence: TGTGCCAGCAGGGCAGGTTTGGGAGCTAACTATGGCTACACCTTC. The chain links TRBV2 to TRBJ1-2; no reliable D call. Germline V gives CDR1 SNHLY, CDR2 FYNNEI. V dropped 6 bases and J dropped 0 bases, with 14 bases sitting between them. This CDR3 contains 15 residues.

This clone was found a few times. The chain combines TRBV9 with TRBJ1-2; tentatively, D is TRBD1 (5 bases). Trimming removed 5 bases from V and 3 bases from J, with 14 bases in between. Per the germline V gene, CDR1 is SGDLS and CDR2 is YYNGEE. The CDR3 loop spans 14 amino acids. CDR3 loop: CASRAQRGDYGYTF. DNA of the CDR3: TGTGCCAGCAGAGCCCAAAGGGGTGACTATGGCTACACCTTC.

The chain combines TRBV7-9 with TRBJ1-2; the match to TRBD1 covers 8 bases. V trimming: 8 bases; J trimming: 4 bases; junction bases outside the gene matches: 9. This CDR3 has 14 amino acids. Germline values: CDR1 SEHNR, CDR2 FQNEAQ (reference sequence). CDR3: CASGIGQGFYGYTF. In nucleotides, the CDR3 is TGTGCCAGCGGAATAGGACAGGGTTTCTATGGCTACACCTTC.

The chain combines TRBV19 with TRBJ2-7; 8 bases map to TRBD2. The CDR3 is 12 residues long. Germline CDR1 LNHDA, CDR2 SQIVND (reference sequence). Trimming cost V 5 bases and J 12 bases; bases outside gene matches: 9. CDR3 residues: CASSYSGGPSYF. CDR3 in DNA: TGTGCCAGTAGTTACTCGGGGGGGCCGTCGTACTTC. Filled out from reference TRBV19 and TRBJ2-7, the complete variable domain reads DGGITQSPKYLFRKEGQNVTLSCEQNLNHDAMYWYRQDPGQGLRLIYYSQIVNDFQKGDIAEGYSVSREKKESFPLTVTSAQKNPTAFYLCASSYSGGPSYFGPGTRLTVT.

Only a few counts were recorded for this clone. The chain combines TRBV27 with TRBJ1-1; 8 bases are shared with TRBD1. V was clipped by 5 bases and J by 1 base; unmatched bases: 6. The CDR3 totals 15 residues. CDR1 is MNHEY, CDR2 SMNVEV, per germline (reference sequence). CDR3 nucleotides: TGTGCCAGCAGTCCACTCAGGGGGCGGAACACTGAAGCTTTCTTT. It translates to CASSPLRGRNTEAFF.

The chain joins TRBV5-5 to TRBJ2-5; the D gene is possibly TRBD1 (5 bases). This CDR3 spans 14 amino acids. V lost 1 base and J 2 bases, leaving 9 bases between the germline ends. CDR1 and CDR2 (germline): SGHKS, YYEKEE (reference sequence). The CDR3 nucleotides are TGTGCCAGCAGCTTGTTTGGGGCTCAAGAGACCCAGTACTTC. Translated: CASSLFGAQETQYF.

The V call is TRBV5-1, the J call TRBJ2-2; 10 bases agree with TRBD2. From germline, CDR1 is SGHRS and CDR2 YFSETQ. This CDR3 contains 16 residues. The ends lost 0 bases at V and 6 bases at J; junction bases unmatched: 5. The CDR3 bases are TGCGCCAGCAGCTTGGGGAGTAGCGGGAGGCCCGGGGAGCTGTTTTTT. Translating it yields CASSLGSSGRPGELFF.

This clone was seen once. The chain has TRBV7-9 and TRBJ1-2; D might be TRBD1 (5 bases). The CDR3 length is 15 residues. Germline V gene lookup returns CDR1 SEHNR and CDR2 FQNEAQ (reference sequence). V was pared by 4 bases and J by 6 bases, with 18 bases between. The CDR3 region is CASSSMRGGRDGYTF. CDR3 DNA: TGTGCCAGCAGCTCAATGAGGGGAGGGCGGGATGGCTACACCTTC.

V usage is TRBV29-1 and J usage is TRBJ2-7; D may be TRBD1 (7 bases). Germline-derived CDR1 and CDR2 are SQVTM and ANQGSEA. V lost 7 bases and J 5 bases, leaving 24 bases between the germline ends. The CDR3 totals 15 residues. The CDR3 loop is CSADGWAGGTNEQYF. Here the CDR3 DNA reads TGCAGCGCCGATGGTTGGGCAGGGGGGACCAACGAGCAGTACTTC.

This chain uses TRBV28 with TRBJ1-5, with D uncertain. The CDR3 is made up of 15 amino acids. The V and J ends lost 4 bases and 0 bases respectively, with 10 bases between them. CDR1 MDHEN and CDR2 SYDVKM come from the germline V gene. CDR3 region: CASSSQPHSNQPQHF. CDR3 nucleotide sequence: TGTGCCAGCAGTTCCCAACCCCATAGCAATCAGCCCCAGCATTTT.

This chain uses TRBV28 with TRBJ2-7, with D maybe TRBD2 (6 bases). CDR3 length: 15 residues. Germline values: CDR1 MDHEN, CDR2 SYDVKM. The ends were cut back, 7 bases at V and 3 bases at J, with 19 bases in the middle. The CDR3 nucleotides read TGTGCCAGCAAAAATCGGGGAGTAGCGGTCTACGAGCAGTACTTC. This gives the protein CASKNRGVAVYEQYF.

This clone was detected once. The chain employs TRBV27 and TRBJ1-2, with 10 bases matching TRBD1. V gave up 4 bases and J gave up 7 bases; unmatched junction bases: 9. The CDR3 runs to 15 residues. Germline V gene data show CDR1 as MNHEY and CDR2 as SMNVEV (reference sequence). CDR3 in amino acids: CASSSLPGQGTGYTF. CDR3 in DNA: TGTGCCAGCAGTTCTCTCCCGGGACAGGGGACTGGCTACACCTTC.

The gene calls are TRBV5-1 and TRBJ2-1; 8 positions agree with TRBD2. The CDR3 is made up of 15 amino acids. Germline assignment: CDR1 SGHRS and CDR2 YFSETQ. The junction had 7 bases not matched to a gene; V was cut back by 3 bases and J by 5 bases. CDR3 DNA sequence: TGCGCCAGCAGCTCTGGACTAGCTTGGAACAATGAGCAGTTCTTC. This codes for CASSSGLAWNNEQFF.

The chain couples TRBV4-3 to TRBJ2-5; tentatively, D is TRBD1 (5 bases). Looked up from germline, CDR1 is LGHNA and CDR2 is YSLEER. V lost 0 bases and J 1 base, leaving 12 bases between the germline ends. This CDR3 contains 16 residues. The DNA for the CDR3 is TGCGCCAGCAGCCAAGATCGCTGGACATTCCAAGAGACCCAGTACTTC. Its translation is CASSQDRWTFQETQYF.

The chain links TRBV5-4 to TRBJ2-7, with 10 bases aligning to TRBD2. The junction had 3 bases not matched to a gene; V was cut back by 3 bases and J by 3 bases. The CDR3 sequence is 14 residues long. Germline V CDR1 and CDR2: SGHNT, YYREEE (reference sequence). This CDR3 reads CASSSGLAVYEQYF. The CDR3 DNA sequence: TGTGCCAGCAGCTCTGGACTAGCGGTCTACGAGCAGTACTTC.

This chain uses TRBV14 with TRBJ2-1; D uncertain. V was pared by 1 base and J by 6 bases, with 4 bases between. CDR1 and CDR2 (germline): SGHDN, FVKESK. This CDR3 has 12 amino acids. CDR3 sequence: CASSQVSNEQFF. CDR3 sequence (DNA): TGTGCCAGCAGCCAAGTCAGCAATGAGCAGTTCTTC.

This rearrangement joins TRBV27 to TRBJ2-5; D ambiguous. Trimming pared 2 bases from V and 4 bases from J, leaving 14 bases between. Per the germline V gene, CDR1 is MNHEY and CDR2 is SMNVEV (reference sequence). This CDR3 is 15 amino acids long. Written as DNA, the CDR3 is TGTGCCAGCAGTTTAGAGTGGGGTATTGGAGAGACCCAGTACTTC. Its protein product is CASSLEWGIGETQYF.

CDR3 sequence reads: CASSQATSGRPYEQYF. DNA for the CDR3: TGCGCCAGCAGCCAAGCTACTAGCGGGAGGCCCTACGAGCAGTACTTC. The gene calls are TRBV4-1 and TRBJ2-7; 12 nucleotides agree with TRBD2. The CDR3 has 16 amino acids. Germline trimming cut 1 base from V and 2 bases from J; bases unmatched to any gene: 3. Germline V gene data show CDR1 as MGHRA and CDR2 as YSYEKL.

V gene TRBV27 combines with J gene TRBJ2-7, with 9 bases identical to TRBD1. V shed 10 bases and J 2 bases; nucleotides not matched to a gene: 3. Looked up from germline, CDR1 is MNHEY and CDR2 is SMNVEV (reference sequence). This CDR3 is 12 amino acids long. The CDR3 nucleotides are TGTGCCACGTGGGACAGGGCCTACGAGCAGTACTTC. This sequence encodes CATWDRAYEQYF.

This clone was counted a single time. This chain joins TRBV28 and TRBJ1-5; TRBD1 aligns across 11 bases. Trimming removed 6 bases from V and 2 bases from J; junction bases left unmatched: 12. The CDR3 covers 18 residues. Germline V lookup: CDR1 MDHEN, CDR2 SYDVKM. The chain's CDR3 is CASRSGTGGSFGNQPQHF. The DNA for the CDR3 is TGTGCCAGCAGGTCCGGGACAGGGGGAAGCTTTGGCAATCAGCCCCAGCATTTT.